In its sample, the clone carrying this T cell receptor beta chain was seen a few times. The antigen remains unidentified. This entry is derived from a study of OX40 agonist ivuxolimab in advanced cancers. About the study: Those enrolled were approximately 87% male, with a mean age of around 55 years and ages from about 20 to 90. Study observations and caveats: Fewer expanded clones were found on average in CD4+ than in CD8+ T cells.

Germline lookup yields CDR1 SGHKS and CDR2 YYEKEE (reference sequence). V lost 0 bases, J lost 0 bases, and 12 bases stayed unmatched. The CDR3 covers 19 residues. The investigators sampled blood at baseline, at cycle 4 day 1, and at cycle 7 day 1. Clones were sequenced by immunoSEQ multiplex PCR, and TCRdb holds only the in-frame ones, with some missing. Among some 15,000 clones, around 90% were seen once, and the ten largest hold around 25%. The V gene is TRBV5-5, the J gene TRBJ1-3; 7 nucleotides line up with TRBD1. The sample consisted of CD4+ or CD8+ T cells sorted from blood, taken in a trial of the OX40 agonist ivuxolimab. The TCR sequence derives from an adult with an advanced solid tumor such as melanoma, head and neck, liver or kidney cancer. The CDR3 DNA reads TGTGCCAGCAGCTTGGCCGGGACAGCCTCTCACTTCTCTGGAAACACCATATATTTT. It translates to CASSLAGTASHFSGNTIYF.